This T cell receptor (beta chain) was captured by sequencing in a study of blood T cell repertoires in COVID-19 (dated by TCRdb to between 2020 and 2021). A note on the overall study: Samples covering the acute and convalescent phases of COVID-19 were provided by collaborators in the United States, Italy and Spain. Samples came from the ongoing ImmuneRACE study (first 160 participants) plus 1,254 subjects from 6 global collaborators. Nearly every sample came with metadata listing a de-identified subject ID, COVID-19 status, age in years and sex. The repertoires were released in a freely available public database meant as a resource for research on the immune response to SARS-CoV-2. Deeply sampled blood TCRbeta repertoires from subjects exposed to, actively infected with, or recovered from COVID-19 were included in the dataset. Where HLA class I and class II types were available, the types were taken from metadata supplied by the sample provider, not from assay-based typing. The prospective study material was composed of cDNA or gDNA derived from T cells, B-cell-depleted T cells, or PBMCs.

The germline V end is reduced by 4 bases and the J end by 5 bases; junction bases left unmatched: 7. The germline V gene (reference sequence) yields LNHDA for CDR1 and SQIVND for CDR2. From cysteine to phenylalanine, the CDR3 is 14 amino acids long. Only the CDR3 region is kept as DNA, spanning 42 bases read in frame from base 1. The immunoSEQ Assay, a bias-controlled multiplex PCR, was used to amplify TCRbeta CDR3 regions from genomic DNA. In the original analysis: Nucleated cell counts per sample were estimated from amplification of reference gene primers within the assay. Sequence reads were collapsed and filtered to measure the absolute abundance of every unique TCRbeta CDR3 rearrangement. For each sample, productive Simpson clonality was calculated by taking the square root of Simpson's diversity index across productive rearrangements. Here the immuneACCESS table is served through TCRdb, limited to in-frame sequences with V and J called. Missing clones are a known gap in these copies; in checked studies unresolved V genes cover under half, and the rest lacks a known reason. That table furnishes V, J and clone size, whereas the DNA furnished D and trimming. The sample data list tens of thousands of clones, and about nine tenths of these were observed just once. The ten top clones hold approximately 30% of the sample.

Here is what the overall study found, with its caveats: Clinical and demographic metadata were provided uncurated, with the amount varying by source and participant.

In the case of this clone: Its specific antigen is unknown. No per-base quality is available; no much larger clone lies one base away.

Collaborating institutions collected whole blood in K2EDTA tubes following their own protocols. Collaborator samples were shipped for TCRbeta analysis as frozen whole blood, isolated PBMCs, or DNA extracted from either sample type. Recombination joined TRBV19 with TRBJ2-5, with 7 middle bases fitting TRBD1. Sequencing input: peripheral blood. This TCR came from a woman older than 75 with acute or convalescent COVID-19. The CDR3 loop reads CASSRGQVQETQYF. The DNA sequence reads TGTGCCAGTAGTAGAGGACAGGTCCAGGAGACCCAGTACTTC.